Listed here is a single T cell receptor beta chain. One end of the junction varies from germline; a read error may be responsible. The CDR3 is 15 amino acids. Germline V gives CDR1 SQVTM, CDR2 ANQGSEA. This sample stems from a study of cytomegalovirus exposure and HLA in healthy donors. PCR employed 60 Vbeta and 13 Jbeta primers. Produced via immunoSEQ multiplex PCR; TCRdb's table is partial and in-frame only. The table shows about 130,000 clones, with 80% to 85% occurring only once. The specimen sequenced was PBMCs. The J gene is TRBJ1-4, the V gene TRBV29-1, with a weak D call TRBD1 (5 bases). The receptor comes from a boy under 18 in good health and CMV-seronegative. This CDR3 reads CSVRRGLATSEKLFF. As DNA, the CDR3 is TGCAGCGTGAGGCGGGGACTGGCTACTAGTGAAAAACTGTTTTTT.